The 26 T cell receptor beta chains reported below all come from one sample, sequenced in a study of response to subunit inactivated influenza vaccine. TCRdb redid the calling of the RT-PCR reads with MiXCR, one entry per CDR3 protein. The repertoire holds around 540,000 distinct CDR3 sequences, with roughly 12% as singletons. The sequencing used PBMCs from blood, collected on the day of vaccination. The receptors shown here come from a man in his forties or fifties who received an inactivated influenza vaccine.

This clonotype was detected ten times or more. The chain employs TRBV24-1 and TRBJ2-1; 8 nucleotides align to TRBD1. Trimming cost V 7 bases and J 7 bases; bases outside gene matches: 5. Germline V CDR1 and CDR2: KGHDR, SFDVKD. The CDR3 loop spans 13 amino acids. CDR3 sequence (DNA): TGTGCCACCAGCCGGACAGGGCTTAATGAGCAGTTCTTC. Its translation is CATSRTGLNEQFF.

This clonotype was observed a handful of times. This rearrangement joins TRBV7-2 to TRBJ1-2; TRBD1 is a possible D gene (5 bases). The CDR3 runs to 15 residues. V was cut by 3 bases and J by 7 bases, with 18 bases left in between. Germline V lookup: CDR1 SGHTA, CDR2 FQGNSA. The CDR3 coding sequence is TGTGCCAGCAGCTTTCCCCCTGGACACCGAGGTGGCTACACCTTC. It specifies CASSFPPGHRGGYTF. The full variable domain, its missing parts supplied by reference TRBV7-2 and TRBJ1-2, is GAGVSQSPSNKVTEKGKDVELRCDPISGHTALYWYRQSLGQGLEFLIYFQGNSAPDKSGLPSDRFSAERTGGSVSTLTIQRTQQEDSAVYLCASSFPPGHRGGYTFGSGTRLTVV.

This clonotype was recorded at least ten times. The rearrangement uses TRBV28 and TRBJ1-1; D is undetermined. The germline V gene has CDR1 MDHEN and CDR2 SYDVKM. V dropped 3 bases and J dropped 10 bases, with 12 bases sitting between them. The CDR3 totals 12 residues. DNA of the CDR3: TGTGCCAGCAGTTTTGGCAGGTTACCAGCTTTCTTT. Encoded protein: CASSFGRLPAFF.

This clonotype has a handful of counts. The genes are TRBV5-1 and TRBJ2-1; a possible D gene is TRBD2 (5 bases). V lost 5 bases and J lost 8, with 14 bases in between. CDR1 is SGHRS, CDR2 YFSETQ, per germline. The CDR3 runs 13 residues. The CDR3 DNA reads as TGCGCCAGCAGTATCCCGGGAAGCCATGAGCAGTTCTTC. Translated: CASSIPGSHEQFF.

This clonotype has a handful of counts. CDR3 protein: CASSSLTRRNYEQYF. The DNA for the CDR3 is TGTGCCAGCAGCTCCCTGACCAGACGAAACTACGAGCAGTACTTC. The J gene is TRBJ2-7, the V gene TRBV11-2; D gene ambiguous. V shed 4 bases and J shed 3 bases, with 16 bases lying between them. Per germline, CDR1 SGHAT and CDR2 FQNNGV. The CDR3 contains 15 residues.

Only one count was recorded for this clonotype. Given a much more abundant clone one base away, this may be a read error. The genes are TRBV11-2 and TRBJ2-5; 12 bases fit TRBD2. The length of the CDR3 is 15 residues. Germline V gene lookup returns CDR1 SGHAT and CDR2 FQNNGV. DNA for the CDR3: TGTGCCAGCAGCCCACTAGCGGGGGGCAAAGAGACCCAGCACTTC. The encoded protein is CASSPLAGGKETQHF.

There are many counts of this clonotype. The gene calls are TRBV18 and TRBJ2-7; 7 bases align to TRBD2. V lost 6 bases to trimming and J lost 0 bases; unmatched junction nucleotides: 8. The CDR3 is 15 amino acids. CDR1 KGHSH and CDR2 LQKENI come from the germline V gene. The CDR3 sequence: CASSGGELSSYEQYF. CDR3 bases: TGTGCCAGCTCGGGAGGGGAGTTGAGCTCCTACGAGCAGTACTTC.

This clonotype has a handful of counts. The V and J genes are TRBV11-2 and TRBJ2-7; D perhaps matches TRBD2 (7 bases). Looked up from germline, CDR1 is SGHAT and CDR2 is FQNNGV. CDR3 length: 18 residues. Trimming shortened V by 1 base and J by 3 bases, and 22 bases separated the two germline ends. In nucleotides, the CDR3 is TGTGCCAGCAGCTTAGTATCGGGGGGCCGGCGTAGTGGCTACGAGCAGTACTTC. The encoded protein is CASSLVSGGRRSGYEQYF.

To note about this clonotype: This may come from a read error, since a much larger clone is one base off. The chain couples TRBV29-1 to TRBJ2-1; D gene uncertain. The CDR3 has 16 amino acids. Per the germline V gene, CDR1 is SQVTM and CDR2 is ANQGSEA. The CDR3 loop reads CGVEGASPIRYNEQFF. The CDR3 DNA reads as TGCGGCGTTGAAGGAGCGTCCCCAATCCGTTACAATGAGCAGTTCTTC.

This clonotype has only a few counts. The chain is built from TRBV11-2 and TRBJ2-5, with 14 bases fitting TRBD2. The CDR3 is made up of 17 amino acids. V shed 5 bases and J 5 bases; nucleotides not matched to a gene: 10. Germline CDR1 SGHAT, CDR2 FQNNGV. CDR3 sequence (DNA): TGTGCCAGCAGCCTTAGCCGACTAGCGGGGGGGCCTGAGACCCAGTACTTC. Translation gives CASSLSRLAGGPETQYF.

The CDR3 reads CASSPGTGFLEQYF. In DNA, the CDR3 is TGTGCCAGCAGTCCCGGGACAGGGTTCCTTGAGCAGTACTTC. The chain uses TRBV6-2 or TRBV6-3 and TRBJ2-7; TRBD1 agrees at 9 bases. CDR1 MNHEY and CDR2 SVGEGT come from the germline V gene. There are 14 residues in the CDR3. The V gene end was trimmed by 5 bases and the J gene end by 7 bases; junction bases not matched to a gene: 9.

This clonotype has a handful of counts. The chain uses TRBV20-1 and TRBJ2-5, with D uncertain. This CDR3 is 12 amino acids long. Trimming removed 5 bases from V and 5 bases from J, with 12 bases in between. Germline assignment: CDR1 DFQATT and CDR2 SNEGSKA (reference sequence). The CDR3 is CSADKTGETQYF. DNA of the CDR3: TGCAGTGCTGACAAGACCGGGGAGACCCAGTACTTC.

CDR3 in amino acids: CASSPDSGLNYGYTF. CDR3 nucleotides: TGTGCCAGCAGCCCAGACAGTGGTCTAAACTATGGCTACACCTTC. The V call is TRBV7-6, the J call TRBJ1-2; tentatively, D is TRBD1 (5 bases). The V and J ends lost 5 bases and 2 bases respectively, with 15 bases between them. Germline V gene sequence: CDR1 SGHVS, CDR2 FNYEAQ. The CDR3 length is 15 residues.

J is TRBJ2-5 and V is TRBV29-1; 8 nucleotides agree with TRBD1. CDR1 and CDR2 (germline): SQVTM, ANQGSEA. The CDR3 consists of 13 residues. With V trimmed by 3 bases and J by 6 bases, 6 bases remained unmatched. CDR3 sequence: CSVDETGVKTQYF. The CDR3 DNA reads as TGCAGCGTTGATGAGACAGGGGTGAAGACCCAGTACTTC.

This clonotype was seen only a few times. V usage is TRBV19 and J usage is TRBJ2-2; 12 nucleotides line up with TRBD2. Per the germline V gene, CDR1 is LNHDA and CDR2 is SQIVND (reference sequence). The trim removed 4 bases at V and 4 bases at J, leaving 4 bases unmatched. The CDR3 is made up of 16 amino acids. The CDR3, as DNA: TGTGCCAGTAGTACGAGACTAGCGGGAGCCACCGGGGAGCTGTTTTTT. Its translation: CASSTRLAGATGELFF.

The chain has TRBV25-1 and TRBJ2-7; TRBD1 matches 7 bases. CDR3 length: 17 amino acids. CDR1 and CDR2 (germline): MGHDK, SYGVNS. V shed 4 bases, J shed 0 bases, and the junction held 12 bases outside the gene matches. DNA of the CDR3: TGTGCCAGCAGTGGAAACAGGGGTGGCCCCGGCTCCTACGAGCAGTACTTC. Translating it yields CASSGNRGGPGSYEQYF.

V and J are TRBV10-3 and TRBJ2-2; D uncertain. This CDR3 spans 15 amino acids. In germline, CDR1 is ENHRY, CDR2 SYGVKD. V lost 7 bases to trimming and J lost 5 bases, with 17 bases between them. The CDR3 DNA reads as TGTGCCATCACCAAAGACGGTACTTGGACCGGGGAGCTGTTTTTT. Its protein product is CAITKDGTWTGELFF.

This clonotype came up a few times. V usage is TRBV3-1 and J usage is TRBJ2-1; 9 bases align to TRBD2. This CDR3 contains 15 residues. Germline loops: CDR1 LGHDT, CDR2 YNNKEL (reference sequence). Trimming removed 1 base from V and 6 bases from J; junction bases left unmatched: 4. The CDR3 region is CASSQGGGARNEQFF. The CDR3 DNA is TGTGCCAGCAGCCAAGGCGGGGGGGCCCGCAATGAGCAGTTCTTC.

This clonotype was recorded at least ten times. The chain links TRBV7-9 to TRBJ2-7; the match to TRBD2 covers 8 bases. Germline V lookup: CDR1 SEHNR, CDR2 FQNEAQ (reference sequence). Losses at the gene ends were 5 bases for V and 7 bases for J; bases not matched to a gene: 7. The CDR3 has 13 residues. The CDR3 nucleotides are TGTGCCAGCAGCATGCTGGGACTAGTGGAGCAGTACTTC. Amino acid sequence: CASSMLGLVEQYF.

This clonotype was observed at least ten times. The V gene is TRBV5-1, the J gene TRBJ2-3, with TRBD2 identical over 7 bases. This CDR3 region has 15 residues. The trim removed 1 base at V and 1 base at J, leaving 3 bases unmatched. The germline CDR1 and CDR2 sequences are SGHRS and YFSETQ. The CDR3 loop reads CASSLPAGGTDTQYF. DNA of the CDR3: TGCGCCAGCAGCTTGCCGGCGGGAGGCACAGATACGCAGTATTTT.

There are a few counts of this clonotype. The chain joins TRBV6-5 to TRBJ1-1; 7 bases map to TRBD1. CDR3 size: 14 residues. V was clipped by 0 bases and J by 5 bases; unmatched bases: 3. Per the germline V gene, CDR1 is MNHEY and CDR2 is SVGAGI. The CDR3 here is CASSYSGGETEAFF. Written as DNA, the CDR3 is TGTGCCAGCAGTTACTCAGGGGGCGAGACTGAAGCTTTCTTT.

The V and J genes are TRBV11-2 and TRBJ2-1; D is unclear. The CDR3 runs 16 residues. CDR1 and CDR2 from the germline V gene are SGHAT and FQNNGV. V was shortened by 5 bases and J by 8 bases, with 22 bases between the two germline ends. CDR3: CASSNDISGHRDEQFF. CDR3 bases: TGTGCCAGCAGCAACGACATTTCTGGTCATCGGGATGAGCAGTTCTTC.

The chain has TRBV6-5 and TRBJ2-1; the D gene is possibly TRBD2 (6 bases). V lost 0 bases to trimming and J lost 1 base, with 16 bases between them. Looked up from germline, CDR1 is MNHEY and CDR2 is SVGAGI. The CDR3 runs 18 residues. This chain's CDR3 is CASSYSNIGGGSYNEQFF. The CDR3 DNA sequence: TGTGCCAGCAGTTACTCGAATATTGGGGGAGGATCCTACAATGAGCAGTTCTTC.

The CDR3 DNA reads TGCAGTGCTACCCATAGGGCACCATCCAATCAGCCCCAGCATTTT. Amino acid sequence: CSATHRAPSNQPQHF. V is TRBV20-1 and J is TRBJ1-5; D gene unclear. V was trimmed by 4 bases and J by 3 bases, leaving 16 bases between them. Germline-derived CDR1 and CDR2 are DFQATT and SNEGSKA (reference sequence). The CDR3 covers 15 residues.

This clonotype was observed a few times. The chain couples TRBV7-2 to TRBJ2-7; TRBD2 agrees at 13 bases. There are 16 residues in the CDR3. Germline V gene sequence: CDR1 SGHTA, CDR2 FQGNSA. The ends lost 5 bases at V and 2 bases at J; junction bases unmatched: 6. The CDR3 DNA follows: TGTGCCAGCAGCCCGAAGACTAGCGGGGGGACCTACGAGCAGTACTTC. This translates into CASSPKTSGGTYEQYF.

This clonotype was recorded at least ten times. The V call is TRBV12-3 or TRBV12-4, the J call TRBJ2-1; 8 bases map to TRBD2. CDR3 length: 14 residues. V lost 8 bases to trimming and J lost 7 bases; unmatched junction nucleotides: 10. In nucleotides, the CDR3 is TGTGCCAGCTCCTTCCGGGGGGGCAATAATGAGCAGTTCTTC. It is translated as CASSFRGGNNEQFF.